This section outlines one TCR beta chain sequence together with its context. What it recognizes is unknown. The sample is drawn from a study of blood T cells in healthy people across ages. Study observations and caveats: Older individuals had lower TCR beta diversity per million T cells (the decline was roughly linear). Greater diversity and more naive CD4+ cells were seen in long-lived donors than in aged donors. Because donor CMV status was unknown, expanded clonotype changes were possibly confounded.

Together with a sample-barcoded 5' primer, a J-beta primer mix was included in a second PCR lasting about 7 to 11 cycles. Each CDR3 protein is one row after TCRdb ran MiXCR on the 5' RACE reads. The repertoire holds roughly 1.7 million distinct CDR3 sequences, about 35% seen once, with around 11% in the top ten. The CDR3 extends over 14 amino acids. V lost 7 bases and J lost 0, with 13 bases in between. The germline V gene encodes CDR1 SQVTM and CDR2 ANQGSEA. Each sample yielded at least 6.5 million isolated PBMCs. The source of this sequence is a woman aged 25 to 39 in good health. The source material was blood. This chain links TRBV29-1 with TRBJ1-5; D is uncertain. This chain's CDR3 is CSALDGNSNQPQHF. CDR3 in DNA: TGCAGCGCCCTAGACGGAAATAGCAATCAGCCCCAGCATTTT.